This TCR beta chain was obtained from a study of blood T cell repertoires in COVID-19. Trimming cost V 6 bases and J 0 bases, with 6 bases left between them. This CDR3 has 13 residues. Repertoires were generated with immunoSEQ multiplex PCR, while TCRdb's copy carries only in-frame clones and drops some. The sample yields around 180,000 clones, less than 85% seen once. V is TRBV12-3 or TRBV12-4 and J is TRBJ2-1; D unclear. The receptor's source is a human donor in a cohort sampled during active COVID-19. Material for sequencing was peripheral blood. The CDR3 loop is CASRRSSYNEQFF. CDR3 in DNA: TGTGCCAGCAGGAGAAGCTCCTACAATGAGCAGTTCTTC.